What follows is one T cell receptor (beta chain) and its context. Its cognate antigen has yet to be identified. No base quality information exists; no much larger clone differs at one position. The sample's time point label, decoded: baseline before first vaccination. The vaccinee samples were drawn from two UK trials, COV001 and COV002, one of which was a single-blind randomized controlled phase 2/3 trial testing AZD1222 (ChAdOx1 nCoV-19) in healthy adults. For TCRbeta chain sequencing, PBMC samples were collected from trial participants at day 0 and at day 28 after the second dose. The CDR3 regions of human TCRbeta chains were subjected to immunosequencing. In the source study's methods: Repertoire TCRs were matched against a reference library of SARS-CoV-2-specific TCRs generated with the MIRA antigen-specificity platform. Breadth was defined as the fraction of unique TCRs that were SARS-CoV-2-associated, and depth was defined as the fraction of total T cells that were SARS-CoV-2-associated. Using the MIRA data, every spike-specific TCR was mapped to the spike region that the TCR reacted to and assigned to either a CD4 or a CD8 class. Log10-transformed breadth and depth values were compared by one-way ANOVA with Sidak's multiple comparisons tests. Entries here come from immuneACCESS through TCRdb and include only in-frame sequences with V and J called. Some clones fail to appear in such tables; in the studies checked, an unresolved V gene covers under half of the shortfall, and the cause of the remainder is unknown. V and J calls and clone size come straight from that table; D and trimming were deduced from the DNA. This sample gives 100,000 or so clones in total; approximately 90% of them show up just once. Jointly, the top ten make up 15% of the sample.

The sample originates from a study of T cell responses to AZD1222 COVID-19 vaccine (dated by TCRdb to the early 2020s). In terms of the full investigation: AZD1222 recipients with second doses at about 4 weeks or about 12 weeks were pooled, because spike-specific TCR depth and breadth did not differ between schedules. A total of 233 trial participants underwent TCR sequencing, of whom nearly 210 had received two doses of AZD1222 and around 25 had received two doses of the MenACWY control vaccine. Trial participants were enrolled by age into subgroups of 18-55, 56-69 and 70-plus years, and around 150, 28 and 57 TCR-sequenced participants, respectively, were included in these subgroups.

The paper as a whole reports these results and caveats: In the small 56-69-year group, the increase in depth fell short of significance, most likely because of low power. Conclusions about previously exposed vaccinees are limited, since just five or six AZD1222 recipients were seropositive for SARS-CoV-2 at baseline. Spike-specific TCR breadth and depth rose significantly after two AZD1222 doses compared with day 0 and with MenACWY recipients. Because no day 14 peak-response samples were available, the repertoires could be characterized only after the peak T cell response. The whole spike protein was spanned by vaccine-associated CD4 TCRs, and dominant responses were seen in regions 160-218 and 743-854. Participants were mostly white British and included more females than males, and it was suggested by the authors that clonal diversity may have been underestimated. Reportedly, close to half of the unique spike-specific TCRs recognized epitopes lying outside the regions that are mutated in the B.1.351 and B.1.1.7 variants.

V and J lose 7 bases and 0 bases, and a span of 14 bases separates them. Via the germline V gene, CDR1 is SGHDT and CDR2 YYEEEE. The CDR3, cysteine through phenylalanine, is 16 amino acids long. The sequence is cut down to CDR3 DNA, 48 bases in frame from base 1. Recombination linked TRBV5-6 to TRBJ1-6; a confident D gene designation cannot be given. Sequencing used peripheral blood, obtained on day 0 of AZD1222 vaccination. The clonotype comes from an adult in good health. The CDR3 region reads CASRPSGSSYNSPLHF. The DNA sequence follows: TGTGCCAGCCGACCCTCTGGAAGCTCCTATAATTCACCCCTCCACTTT.